Sequencing of this T cell receptor (beta chain) was carried out in a study of radiotherapy plus CTLA-4 blockade in lung cancer. V was trimmed by 6 bases and J by 6 bases, leaving 18 bases between them. The CDR3 runs to 15 residues. Germline V lookup: CDR1 SGHNT, CDR2 YENEEA. Study-level points and caveats: Blood saw expansion of tumor-derived TCR clones after radiotherapy plus ipilimumab. Early clone dynamics of blood T cells, plus interferon-beta, reportedly predicted response best.

Of note for this clone: The antigen remains unidentified.

The repertoire was sequenced with immunoSEQ multiplex PCR; TCRdb's copy has only in-frame clones and lacks some. The sample yields tens of thousands of clones, approximately 86% seen once. This TCR came from a human donor with non-small cell lung cancer whose response to radiotherapy plus ipilimumab could not be evaluated. Sequencing used peripheral blood, obtained from a patient treated with radiotherapy plus ipilimumab. The chain couples TRBV11-3 to TRBJ2-1; tentatively, D is TRBD1 (5 bases). Here the CDR3 reads CASSLGARPANEQFF. In DNA form, the CDR3 reads TGTGCCAGCAGTCTTGGGGCCAGACCCGCCAATGAGCAGTTCTTC.